Each of the 8 T cell receptor beta chains below was sequenced from the same sample in a study of CD8+CD57+ T cells in acquired aplastic anemia. Researchers used genomic DNA as the template to profile TCR beta VDJ and CDR3. Using its own MiXCR run on the reads, TCRdb lists one record per CDR3 protein. The sample has about 68,000 distinct CDR3 sequences, 54% seen once; the top ten hold around 8.3%. Sequencing used sorted CD4+, CD8+, or CD8+CD57+ T cells (not recorded which) from PBMCs. These receptors were taken from a human donor in good health, serving as a control.

The chain joins TRBV19 to TRBJ1-6; D unresolved. Trimming removed 0 bases from V and 7 bases from J, with 10 bases in between. Germline CDR1 and CDR2: LNHDA and SQIVND (reference sequence). CDR3 size: 15 residues. The CDR3 reads CASSIDHGPNSPLHF. The CDR3 nucleotides are TGTGCCAGTAGTATAGATCACGGGCCGAATTCACCCCTCCACTTT.

The V call is TRBV12-3 or TRBV12-4, the J call TRBJ1-1; 8 bases fit TRBD1. CDR3 length: 16 residues. V trimming: 6 bases; J trimming: 1 base; junction bases outside the gene matches: 10. The chain's CDR3 is CASSKDTGTGNTEAFF. The CDR3 region has the DNA TGTGCCAGCAGCAAGGACACCGGGACAGGGAACACTGAAGCTTTCTTT.

This clonotype was detected ten times or more. The chain employs TRBV7-2 and TRBJ2-5; 7 bases align to TRBD2. Germline V gives CDR1 SGHTA, CDR2 FQGNSA. With V trimmed by 5 bases and J by 5 bases, 17 bases remained unmatched. The CDR3 contains 17 residues. The CDR3 bases are TGTGCCAGCAGCCCCACGCTGCGGGGGTTTAACAGGGAGACCCAGTACTTC. Translated: CASSPTLRGFNRETQYF.

This clonotype occurred many times. V usage is TRBV7-9 and J usage is TRBJ2-1, with a weak D call TRBD2 (6 bases). The CDR3 totals 14 residues. Deletions cut 2 bases from V and 1 base from J, with 6 bases between. CDR1 is SEHNR, CDR2 FQNEAQ, per germline (reference sequence). The CDR3 sequence: CASSLRGSYNEQFF. The CDR3 nucleotides read TGTGCCAGCAGCTTACGGGGGTCCTACAATGAGCAGTTCTTC.

The J gene is TRBJ2-5, the V gene TRBV15; D not resolved. The V end was cut by 4 bases, the J end by 2 bases, with 5 bases between. CDR3 length equals 12 residues. Germline assignment: CDR1 LNHNV and CDR2 YYDKDF (reference sequence). The CDR3 loop reads CATSTDQETQYF. CDR3 coding DNA: TGTGCCACCAGCACAGATCAAGAGACCCAGTACTTC.

V usage is TRBV15 and J usage is TRBJ1-4, with TRBD1 matching 7 bases. The CDR3 consists of 15 residues. J was trimmed by 7 bases and V by 5 bases; bases with no gene match: 10. The germline V gene has CDR1 LNHNV and CDR2 YYDKDF (reference sequence). CDR3 region: CATSGKGAQVEKLFF. CDR3 nucleotide sequence: TGTGCCACCAGCGGAAAGGGGGCGCAGGTTGAAAAACTGTTTTTT. Full variable domain (remainder filled in from reference TRBV15 and TRBJ1-4): DAMVIQNPRYQVTQFGKPVTLSCSQTLNHNVMYWYQQKSSQAPKLLFHYYDKDFNNEADTPDNFQSRRPNTSFCFLDIRSPGLGDTAMYLCATSGKGAQVEKLFFGSGTQLSVL.

CDR3 protein: CASSWGQGTGELFF. The DNA for the CDR3 is TGTGCCAGCAGCTGGGGACAGGGAACCGGGGAGCTGTTTTTT. The J gene is TRBJ2-2, the V gene TRBV5-5; TRBD1 agrees at 9 bases. The germline V gene has CDR1 SGHKS and CDR2 YYEKEE (reference sequence). V was pared by 3 bases and J by 5 bases, with 2 bases of the junction left unmatched. The CDR3 loop spans 14 amino acids.

V and J are TRBV7-8 and TRBJ2-7; 7 nucleotides align to TRBD2. V was clipped by 5 bases and J by 7 bases; unmatched bases: 14. The CDR3 contains 15 residues. Germline assignment: CDR1 SGHVS and CDR2 FQNEAQ. CDR3: CASSLWAQGGGEQYF. Here the CDR3 DNA reads TGTGCCAGCAGCCTGTGGGCCCAAGGCGGGGGAGAGCAGTACTTC.